A single count supports the clone carrying this T cell receptor (beta chain). Its cognate antigen is unknown. The entry originates in a study of cytomegalovirus exposure and HLA in healthy donors. General study points: In a later analysis, most CMV-associated TCR beta chains appeared HLA-restricted. Several top significant clusters appeared, in a later analysis, to be linked to common viral pathogens. TCR beta sequences reportedly predicted the HLA-A and HLA-B alleles of most subjects accurately.

The primer mix had 60 Vbeta and 13 Jbeta primers. Original analysis: Approximately 87 million unique TCR beta chains, about 12 million shared, were counted in a later analysis. Data came from immunoSEQ multiplex PCR; TCRdb stores just in-frame clones and leaves some out. The D gene and trimming were derived from the DNA, and the V and J assignments and clone size from that table. Of hundreds of thousands of clones in the sample, about 90% were seen once. Unmatched junction bases numbered 4, after V lost 0 bases and J lost 0 bases. The CDR3 spans 16 residues. CDR1 and CDR2 from the germline V gene are KGHSH and LQKENI.

The specimen sequenced was PBMCs. The chain employs TRBV18 and TRBJ2-7; 8 bases match TRBD1. The TCR comes from a woman under 30 in good health and CMV-seronegative. CDR3 in amino acids: CASSPPNRGNSYEQYF. The CDR3 DNA follows: TGTGCCAGCTCACCACCGAACAGGGGGAACTCCTACGAGCAGTACTTC.